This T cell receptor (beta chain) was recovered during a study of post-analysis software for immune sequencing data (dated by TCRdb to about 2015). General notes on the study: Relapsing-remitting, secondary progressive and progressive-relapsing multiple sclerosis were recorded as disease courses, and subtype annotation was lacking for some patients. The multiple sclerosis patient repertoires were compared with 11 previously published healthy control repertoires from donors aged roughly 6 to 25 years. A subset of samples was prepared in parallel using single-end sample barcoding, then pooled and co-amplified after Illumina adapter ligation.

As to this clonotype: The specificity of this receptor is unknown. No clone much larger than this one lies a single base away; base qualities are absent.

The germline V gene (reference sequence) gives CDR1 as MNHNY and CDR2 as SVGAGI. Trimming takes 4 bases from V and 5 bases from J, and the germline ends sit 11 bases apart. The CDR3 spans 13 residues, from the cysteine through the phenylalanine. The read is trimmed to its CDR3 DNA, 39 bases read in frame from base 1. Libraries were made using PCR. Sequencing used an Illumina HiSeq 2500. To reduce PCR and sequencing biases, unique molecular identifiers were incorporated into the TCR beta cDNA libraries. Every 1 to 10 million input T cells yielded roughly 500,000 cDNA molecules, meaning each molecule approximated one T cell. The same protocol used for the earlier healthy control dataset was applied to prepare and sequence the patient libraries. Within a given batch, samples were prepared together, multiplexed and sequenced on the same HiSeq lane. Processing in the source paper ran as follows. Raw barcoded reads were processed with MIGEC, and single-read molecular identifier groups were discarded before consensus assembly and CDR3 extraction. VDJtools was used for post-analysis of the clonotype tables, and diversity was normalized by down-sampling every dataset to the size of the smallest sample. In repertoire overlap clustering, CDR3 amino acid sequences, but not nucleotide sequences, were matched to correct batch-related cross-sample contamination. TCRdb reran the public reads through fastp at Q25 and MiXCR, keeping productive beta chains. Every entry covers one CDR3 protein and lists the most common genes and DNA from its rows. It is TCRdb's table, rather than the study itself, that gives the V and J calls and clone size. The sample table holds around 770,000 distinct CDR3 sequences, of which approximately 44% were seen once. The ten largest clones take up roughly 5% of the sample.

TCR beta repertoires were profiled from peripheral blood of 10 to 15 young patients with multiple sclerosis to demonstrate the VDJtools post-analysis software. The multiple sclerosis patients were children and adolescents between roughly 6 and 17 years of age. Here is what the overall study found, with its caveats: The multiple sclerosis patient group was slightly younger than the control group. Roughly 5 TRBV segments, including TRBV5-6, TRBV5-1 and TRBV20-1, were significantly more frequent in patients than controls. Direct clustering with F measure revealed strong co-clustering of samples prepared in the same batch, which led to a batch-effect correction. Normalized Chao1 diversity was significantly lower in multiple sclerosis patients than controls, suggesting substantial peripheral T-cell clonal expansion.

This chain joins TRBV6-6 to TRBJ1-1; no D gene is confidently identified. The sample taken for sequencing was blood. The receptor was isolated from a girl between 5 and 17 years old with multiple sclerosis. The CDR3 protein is CASSSGSRTEAFF. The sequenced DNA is TGTGCCAGCAGTTCCGGGAGCAGGACTGAAGCTTTCTTT.